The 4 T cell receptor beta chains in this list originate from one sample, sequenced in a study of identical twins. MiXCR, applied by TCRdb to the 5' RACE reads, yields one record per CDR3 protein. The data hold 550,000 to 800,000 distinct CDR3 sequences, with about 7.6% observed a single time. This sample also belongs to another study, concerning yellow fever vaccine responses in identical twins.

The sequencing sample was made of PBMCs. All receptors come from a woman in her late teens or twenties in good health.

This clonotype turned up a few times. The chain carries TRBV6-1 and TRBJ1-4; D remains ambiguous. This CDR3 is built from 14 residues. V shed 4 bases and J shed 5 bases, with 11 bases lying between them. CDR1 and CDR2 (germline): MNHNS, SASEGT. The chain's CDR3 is CASSGKGRNEKLFF. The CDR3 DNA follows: TGTGCCAGCAGTGGGAAAGGACGGAATGAAAAACTGTTTTTT.

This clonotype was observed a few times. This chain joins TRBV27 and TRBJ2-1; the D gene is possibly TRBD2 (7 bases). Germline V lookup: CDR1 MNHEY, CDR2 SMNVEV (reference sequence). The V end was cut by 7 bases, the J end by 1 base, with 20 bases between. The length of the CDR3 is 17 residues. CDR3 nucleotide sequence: TGTGCCAGCACCCTCCGAGGGGGGGCCTTATCCTACAATGAGCAGTTCTTC. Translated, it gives CASTLRGGALSYNEQFF.

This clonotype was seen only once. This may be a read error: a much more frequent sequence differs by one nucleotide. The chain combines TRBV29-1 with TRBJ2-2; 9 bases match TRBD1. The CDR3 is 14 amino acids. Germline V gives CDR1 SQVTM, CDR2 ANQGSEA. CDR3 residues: CSVDRGTRTGELSF. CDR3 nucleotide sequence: TGCAGCGTGGACAGGGGAACTAGGACCGGGGAGCTGTCTTTT.

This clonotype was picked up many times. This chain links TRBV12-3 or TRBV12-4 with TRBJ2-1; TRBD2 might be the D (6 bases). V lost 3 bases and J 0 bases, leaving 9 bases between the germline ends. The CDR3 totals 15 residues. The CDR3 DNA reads TGTGCCAGCAGTTTGGGCGGGATCTCCTACAATGAGCAGTTCTTC. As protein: CASSLGGISYNEQFF.